This T cell receptor beta chain was retrieved from a study of beta chain features in type 1 diabetes. Overall study: Age, gender, cell numbers and subset yield matched between patients and controls.

The purity of all sorted populations exceeded 95%. The authors reverse transcribed all of the isolated RNA, so sequencing captured expressed TCRB transcripts. Only in-frame clones appear in the TCRdb table, and some are missing; sequencing was by immunoSEQ multiplex PCR. The profile shows 240,000 or so clones, about 25% of them singletons. Germline loops: CDR1 SQVTM, CDR2 ANQGSEA. The CDR3 totals 14 residues. Trimming left V 5 bases short and J 1 base short, with 12 bases between. Study-level findings and limits: Reduced insertions and increased deletions marked VDJ junctions in type 1 diabetes patients.

A word on this clone: Its antigen is not known.

The sample was central memory CD4+ T cells from blood. The source is a man between 25 and 39 years old in good health. The chain uses TRBV29-1 and TRBJ1-3, with a possible D match to TRBD1 (5 bases). CDR3 region: CSVRQGWSGNTIYF. The CDR3 DNA follows: TGCAGCGTTAGGCAGGGCTGGTCTGGAAACACCATATATTTT.